Each of the 28 T cell receptor beta chains below was sequenced from the same sample in a study of T cell changes during pregnancy in multiple sclerosis. Clones were read by immunoSEQ multiplex PCR, and TCRdb kept only the in-frame ones, dropping some. The sample includes around 57,000 clones, 91% of them seen just once. The material sequenced was peripheral blood, taken after pregnancy. These receptors originate from a female donor in good health, enrolled as a control in a pregnancy study.

This clone has a single count. This chain links TRBV4-2 with TRBJ1-2; D unresolved. The CDR3 is 16 residues long. The germline gives CDR1 LGHNA, CDR2 YNFKEQ. Trimming took 4 bases from V and 3 from J, leaving 18 bases between them. The CDR3 bases are TGTGCCAGCAGCCCGACCGCGGCAGAGCACGACTATGGCTACACCTTC. Amino acid sequence: CASSPTAAEHDYGYTF.

This clone was detected once. V and J are TRBV30 and TRBJ2-7; TRBD2 aligns across 11 bases. This CDR3 is 15 amino acids long. The V segment lost 3 bases and the J segment 3 bases; nucleotides outside the gene matches: 7. Looked up from germline, CDR1 is GTSNPN and CDR2 is SVGIG (reference sequence). CDR3 sequence: CAWSPTSGVYYEQYF. The CDR3 DNA reads as TGTGCCTGGAGCCCGACTAGCGGGGTTTACTACGAGCAGTACTTC.

The chain has TRBV2 and TRBJ1-2, with 7 bases matching TRBD1. Germline V gives CDR1 SNHLY, CDR2 FYNNEI. The CDR3 sequence is 12 residues long. The junction had 4 bases not matched to a gene; V was cut back by 5 bases and J by 7 bases. As DNA, the CDR3 is TGTGCCAGCAGTTCATACAGGGGTGGCTACACCTTC. Translating it yields CASSSYRGGYTF.

The chain carries TRBV4-1 and TRBJ2-3, with D tentatively TRBD1 (7 bases). CDR3 length: 15 amino acids. V was shortened by 6 bases and J by 0 bases, with 13 bases between the two germline ends. Germline assignment: CDR1 MGHRA and CDR2 YSYEKL. CDR3 region: CASSSGDSSTDTQYF. CDR3 DNA: TGCGCCAGCAGTTCGGGGGACAGTAGCACAGATACGCAGTATTTT.

CDR3 loop: CASSARLAGGLNNEQFF. The CDR3 DNA reads TGTGCCAGCAGTGCCCGACTAGCGGGGGGATTGAACAATGAGCAGTTCTTC. The V and J genes are TRBV6-1 and TRBJ2-1; 13 bases are shared with TRBD2. The V gene's germline CDR1 is MNHNS and CDR2 SASEGT. Losses at the gene ends were 4 bases for V and 5 bases for J; bases not matched to a gene: 8. The CDR3 covers 17 residues.

V gene TRBV27 combines with J gene TRBJ2-7; D possibly corresponds to TRBD2 (5 bases). The CDR3 consists of 13 residues. The V and J ends lost 5 bases and 2 bases respectively, with 10 bases between them. Per the germline V gene, CDR1 is MNHEY and CDR2 is SMNVEV (reference sequence). The CDR3 region is CASSPTGTYEQYF. In DNA, the CDR3 is TGTGCCAGCAGTCCAACCGGGACCTACGAGCAGTACTTC.

The CDR3 DNA sequence: TGTGCCAGCAGTTACACCCGAGCCTACGAGCAGTACTTC. Its translation is CASSYTRAYEQYF. The chain joins TRBV6-5 to TRBJ2-7, with no clear D. Trimming took off 2 bases at V and 2 bases at J, with 7 bases between the two ends. The CDR3 runs 13 residues. Looked up from germline, CDR1 is MNHEY and CDR2 is SVGAGI.

The chain couples TRBV7-2 to TRBJ2-3; 9 bases are a match to TRBD2. The V gene's germline CDR1 is SGHTA and CDR2 FQGNSA. The CDR3 is 16 amino acids. Trimming took 2 bases from V and 2 from J; bases not matched to a gene: 5. CDR3 protein: CASSLIAGGVTDTQYF. The CDR3 DNA reads as TGTGCCAGCAGCTTAATTGCGGGGGGGGTCACAGATACGCAGTATTTT.

The V call is TRBV27, the J call TRBJ2-7; 7 nucleotides align to TRBD1. The length of the CDR3 is 14 residues. Germline V gives CDR1 MNHEY, CDR2 SMNVEV (reference sequence). V lost 6 bases, J lost 2 bases, and 7 bases stayed unmatched. Written as DNA, the CDR3 is TGTGCCAGCAGCCACCCAGGACAGGCCTACGAGCAGTACTTC. Amino acids: CASSHPGQAYEQYF.

CDR3 sequence: CASSVVPGQGANQPQHF. The CDR3 DNA reads TGTGCCAGCAGTGTTGTACCGGGACAGGGGGCGAATCAGCCCCAGCATTTT. The chain has TRBV2 and TRBJ1-5; 12 bases are a match to TRBD1. V trimming: 4 bases; J trimming: 4 bases; junction bases outside the gene matches: 8. This CDR3 has 17 amino acids. Germline lookup yields CDR1 SNHLY and CDR2 FYNNEI.

The chain is built from TRBV10-3 and TRBJ2-2, with TRBD2 identical over 14 bases. After removal of 6 bases from V and 1 base from J, the junction contained 7 bases not matched to a gene. The germline V gene has CDR1 ENHRY and CDR2 SYGVKD. There are 18 residues in the CDR3. The CDR3 sequence is CAIRGTSGGSLNTGELFF. DNA of the CDR3: TGTGCCATCAGGGGGACTAGCGGGGGATCCTTGAACACCGGGGAGCTGTTTTTT.

The genes are TRBV4-3 and TRBJ2-1; TRBD2 aligns across 9 bases. Germline loops: CDR1 LGHNA, CDR2 YSLEER. V dropped 0 bases and J dropped 9; count of bases not matched to a gene: 6. The CDR3 is 15 residues long. CDR3: CASSQEGLATGEQFF. The CDR3 DNA sequence: TGCGCCAGCAGCCAAGAGGGACTAGCCACGGGTGAGCAGTTCTTC.

This sequence joins TRBV7-2 and TRBJ1-2; D gene uncertain. The germline V and J ends were trimmed by 0 bases and 4 bases, with 15 bases remaining between them. This CDR3 spans 16 amino acids. CDR1 is SGHTA and CDR2 is FQGNSA in the germline V gene. The DNA of the CDR3 is TGTGCCAGCAGCTTAGCGTCGGGAGGGCAGGTCTATGGCTACACCTTC. It encodes CASSLASGGQVYGYTF.

The rearrangement joins TRBV6-1 to TRBJ1-5; possibly TRBD1 for D (5 bases). There are 14 residues in the CDR3. Trimming pared 6 bases from V and 0 bases from J, leaving 9 bases between. Germline CDR1 reads MNHNS; CDR2 reads SASEGT. The CDR3 loop is CASRQEYSNQPQHF. CDR3 bases: TGTGCCAGCAGACAGGAATATAGCAATCAGCCCCAGCATTTT.

This chain uses TRBV2 with TRBJ1-2; 10 bases fit TRBD1. The CDR3 has 13 amino acids. From germline, CDR1 is SNHLY and CDR2 FYNNEI. With 5 bases clipped from V and 8 bases from J, the junction kept 5 bases outside the gene matches. CDR3 in DNA: TGTGCCAGCAGTTTGGACAGGGGGAGCGGCTACACCTTC. Protein sequence: CASSLDRGSGYTF.

The chain combines TRBV6-5 with TRBJ2-7; D possibly corresponds to TRBD1 (5 bases). CDR1 and CDR2 (germline): MNHEY, SVGAGI. Trimming took off 6 bases at V and 0 bases at J, with 15 bases between the two ends. The CDR3 runs 15 residues. In DNA, the CDR3 is TGTGCCAGCAGCTCAGGGTCAGGGATCTCCTACGAGCAGTACTTC. Amino acid sequence: CASSSGSGISYEQYF.

The V and J genes are TRBV19 and TRBJ1-5; perhaps TRBD1 as D (5 bases). The V gene's germline CDR1 is LNHDA and CDR2 SQIVND (reference sequence). Trimming cost V 5 bases and J 6 bases, with 20 bases left between them. CDR3 length equals 16 residues. CDR3 in amino acids: CASSANWDSSIQPQHF. The CDR3 bases are TGTGCCAGTAGTGCAAACTGGGACTCTTCTATTCAGCCCCAGCATTTT.

The genes are TRBV14 and TRBJ2-1; 10 nucleotides align to TRBD2. Per germline, CDR1 SGHDN and CDR2 FVKESK. The ends lost 3 bases at V and 10 bases at J; junction bases unmatched: 12. CDR3 length: 16 residues. Here the CDR3 DNA reads TGTGCCAGCAGCCATGCGGTGGCTAGCGGGGGAAGGGAGCAGTTCTTC. Protein product: CASSHAVASGGREQFF.

The chain links TRBV11-3 to TRBJ2-3; TRBD1 aligns across 7 bases. This CDR3 region has 15 residues. Looked up from germline, CDR1 is SGHNT and CDR2 is YENEEA. V shed 5 bases and J 3 bases; nucleotides not matched to a gene: 8. CDR3 residues: CASSTYRGGTDTQYF. As DNA, the CDR3 is TGTGCCAGCAGCACCTACAGGGGCGGGACAGATACGCAGTATTTT.

The chain carries TRBV10-2 and TRBJ1-4, with TRBD1 matching 9 bases. This CDR3 comprises 15 residues. Germline V gene data show CDR1 as WSHSY and CDR2 as SAAADI. Trimming at V came to 5 bases and at J to 4 bases, leaving 5 bases not matched to a gene. This CDR3 reads CASSTGGYVNEKLFF. DNA for the CDR3: TGCGCCAGCAGTACAGGGGGCTACGTTAATGAAAAACTGTTTTTT.

This sequence joins TRBV4-1 and TRBJ2-2, with a tentative D call TRBD1 (7 bases). Per germline, CDR1 MGHRA and CDR2 YSYEKL. This CDR3 has 16 amino acids. The germline V and J ends were trimmed by 1 base and 5 bases, with 14 bases remaining between them. The DNA for the CDR3 is TGCGCCAGCAGCCAAGGACAGGGCGCGGGAACCGGGGAGCTGTTTTTT. Residues: CASSQGQGAGTGELFF.

The chain joins TRBV6-4 to TRBJ2-3; 11 bases fit TRBD2. CDR1 is MRHNA and CDR2 is SNTAGT in the germline V gene. There are 15 residues in the CDR3. The V gene end was trimmed by 1 base and the J gene end by 8 bases; junction bases not matched to a gene: 5. The CDR3 nucleotides read TGTGCCAGCAGTGACTTAGCGGGGGGGCCGGGTACGCAGTATTTT. Residues: CASSDLAGGPGTQYF.

The V gene is TRBV6-5, the J gene TRBJ2-1, with a tentative D call TRBD1 (5 bases). The germline CDR1 and CDR2 sequences are MNHEY and SVGAGI. V lost 7 bases and J lost 6, with 16 bases in between. This CDR3 region has 14 residues. Here the CDR3 reads CASTASQGLNEQFF. The CDR3 nucleotides are TGTGCCAGCACCGCCTCCCAGGGTCTCAATGAGCAGTTCTTC.

The rearrangement links TRBV7-9 to TRBJ2-7; 11 bases line up with TRBD2. Unmatched junction bases numbered 11, after V lost 5 bases and J lost 5 bases. Germline values: CDR1 SEHNR, CDR2 FQNEAQ (reference sequence). This CDR3 comprises 16 residues. The CDR3 nucleotides read TGTGCCAGCAGCCGACTAGCGGGGTCTAAGTGGGACGAGCAGTACTTC. This codes for CASSRLAGSKWDEQYF.

The J gene is TRBJ2-2, the V gene TRBV6-5, with D perhaps TRBD2 (5 bases). This CDR3 comprises 14 residues. The V gene lost 8 bases and the J gene lost 0 bases, with 10 bases spanning the gap. CDR1 is MNHEY, CDR2 SVGAGI, per germline. CDR3 sequence reads: CASGGLTNTGELFF. The CDR3 bases are TGTGCCAGCGGAGGACTGACGAACACCGGGGAGCTGTTTTTT.

This chain connects TRBV11-3 to TRBJ1-1; 8 bases fit TRBD1. Germline CDR1 is SGHNT and CDR2 is YENEEA. CDR3 length equals 15 residues. The J segment lost 6 bases and the V segment lost 6 bases, leaving 12 bases of the junction unmatched. The DNA for the CDR3 is TGTGCCAGCAGTTCCTCACAGGGGGGAGTGGCTGAAGCTTTCTTT. Amino acid sequence: CASSSSQGGVAEAFF.

The chain employs TRBV7-3 and TRBJ1-2; 9 positions match TRBD1. The germline gives CDR1 SGHTA, CDR2 FQGTGA. The J segment lost 2 bases and the V segment lost 4 bases, leaving 2 bases of the junction unmatched. The CDR3 runs to 14 residues. The DNA for the CDR3 is TGTGCCAGCAGCTCTGGGACAGGGAACTATGGCTACACCTTC. It specifies CASSSGTGNYGYTF.

V gene TRBV6-1 combines with J gene TRBJ1-2; D perhaps matches TRBD1 (6 bases). CDR3 length: 13 residues. CDR1 MNHNS and CDR2 SASEGT come from the germline V gene. V was trimmed by 6 bases and J by 0 bases, leaving 8 bases between them. CDR3 loop: CASSPGANYGYTF. In nucleotides, the CDR3 is TGTGCCAGCAGCCCAGGGGCTAACTATGGCTACACCTTC.